This is a list of T cell receptor beta chains from one sample in a study of blood T cell repertoires in COVID-19. Produced via immunoSEQ multiplex PCR; TCRdb's table is partial and in-frame only. Of under 200,000 clones in the sample, around 74% were seen once. Sequenced: peripheral blood. These receptors were collected from a woman in her sixties with COVID-19, enrolled during active disease. CDR3s include the opening cysteine and the closing phenylalanine or tryptophan. A D gene is named only where the DNA matches it firmly. Size values are once, few and many counts, or a class for expanded clones, and some rows have none.

V	J	D	size	CDR3	DNA
TRBV5-1	TRBJ2-5	NA	NA	CASRIQETQYF	TGCGCCAGCAGAATACAAGAGACCCAGTACTTC
TRBV13	TRBJ1-5	TRBD1	NA	CASSNRGQPQHF	TGTGCCAGCAGCAACAGGGGTCAGCCCCAGCATTTT
TRBV29-1	TRBJ2-3	NA	few	CSVEDEGRTDTQYF	TGCAGCGTTGAAGATGAGGGTCGCACAGATACGCAGTATTTT
TRBV2	TRBJ2-7	NA	NA	CASRAGVIDEQYF	TGTGCCAGCAGGGCAGGGGTGATCGACGAGCAGTACTTC
TRBV28	TRBJ2-1	TRBD1	NA	CASSSSLGTGGGEQFF	TGTGCCAGCAGTTCCTCACTCGGGACAGGGGGCGGTGAGCAGTTCTTC
TRBV7-9	TRBJ1-2	NA	NA	CASSLRVGNYGYTF	TGTGCCAGCAGCTTGAGGGTTGGGAACTATGGCTACACCTTC
TRBV28	TRBJ1-2	NA	NA	CASSLLAQSYGYTF	TGTGCCAGCAGTTTACTGGCACAGTCCTATGGCTACACCTTC
TRBV25-1	TRBJ2-7	NA	NA	CASSARTGPGAGQYF	TGTGCCAGCAGTGCTAGAACCGGACCTGGGGCTGGGCAGTACTTC
TRBV11-3	TRBJ1-1	NA	few	CASSGGGWNTEAFF	TGTGCCAGCAGTGGGGGGGGATGGAACACTGAAGCTTTCTTT
TRBV5-4	TRBJ2-3	NA	NA	CASSPSGTQSTDTQYF	TGTGCCAGCAGCCCATCCGGGACACAGAGCACAGATACGCAGTATTTT
TRBV5-1	TRBJ1-4	NA	NA	CASKKDINEKLFF	TGCGCCAGCAAAAAGGACATTAATGAAAAACTGTTTTTT
TRBV14	TRBJ1-1	TRBD1	many	CASSLWTGFGTEAFF	TGTGCCAGCAGCCTATGGACAGGGTTTGGCACTGAAGCTTTCTTT
TRBV15	TRBJ1-1	NA	NA	CATSRVRSRGLNTEAFF	TGTGCCACCAGCAGAGTTAGGAGCAGGGGCCTGAACACTGAAGCTTTCTTT
TRBV7-2	TRBJ2-2	NA	NA	CASSYWPAGELFF	TGTGCCAGCAGCTATTGGCCCGCCGGGGAGCTGTTTTTT
TRBV27	TRBJ1-1	NA	NA	CASTRNGLRAEAFF	TGTGCCAGCACTAGAAATGGGTTGAGGGCTGAAGCTTTCTTT
TRBV9	TRBJ2-2	NA	NA	CASSTSLGHTGELFF	TGTGCCAGCAGCACCAGCCTGGGGCACACCGGGGAGCTGTTTTTT
TRBV9	TRBJ2-2	NA	NA	CASSVYAGHPGLRTGELFF	TGTGCCAGCAGCGTCTACGCCGGCCATCCGGGGTTGAGAACCGGGGAGCTGTTTTTT
TRBV7-3	TRBJ2-1	TRBD2	few	CASSDGTSGRPFF	TGTGCCAGCAGCGACGGGACTAGCGGGAGGCCGTTCTTC